Shown below are 27 T cell receptor beta chains from a single sample sequenced in a study of response to subunit inactivated influenza vaccine. TCRdb fed the RT-PCR reads into MiXCR, producing one record per CDR3 protein. The data show about 500,000 distinct CDR3 sequences, with 16% seen just once and less than 4% held by the top ten. The sequences come from CD4+ T cells sorted from PBMCs, collected less than 25 months after vaccination. The receptors derive from a man aged 50 to 75 who received an inactivated influenza vaccine.

This clonotype was counted a few times. V and J are TRBV20-1 and TRBJ2-7; D is unresolved. Germline V gene sequence: CDR1 DFQATT, CDR2 SNEGSKA (reference sequence). V gave up 2 bases and J gave up 0 bases, with 8 bases separating them. This CDR3 has 13 residues. The CDR3 DNA sequence: TGCAGTGCTAGACCCCGCAGCTCCTACGAGCAGTACTTC. Amino acid sequence: CSARPRSSYEQYF.

The chain recombines TRBV12-3 or TRBV12-4 with TRBJ1-4; no reliable D call. Trimming pared 6 bases from V and 13 bases from J, leaving 21 bases between. This CDR3 has 14 amino acids. Here the CDR3 reads CASRDPARELRLFF. The CDR3 nucleotides are TGTGCCAGCAGGGACCCGGCGCGGGAACTACGACTGTTTTTT.

The chain is built from TRBV27 and TRBJ1-6, with 7 positions matching TRBD1. The CDR3 runs to 13 residues. Germline CDR1 MNHEY, CDR2 SMNVEV (reference sequence). V lost 6 bases and J lost 9; bases outside the gene matches: 5. This chain's CDR3 is CASRGTVSSPLHF. The CDR3 coding sequence is TGTGCCAGCAGGGGGACAGTCAGTTCACCCCTCCACTTT.

This clonotype was observed a few times. The V call is TRBV14, the J call TRBJ2-4, with D perhaps TRBD1 (7 bases). Between the trimmed V and J ends, which lost 2 bases and 5 bases, there was a span of 16 bases. The CDR3 length is 16 residues. Germline CDR1 and CDR2: SGHDN and FVKESK. The chain's CDR3 is CASSQWTGTSQNIQYF. The CDR3 region has the DNA TGTGCCAGCAGCCAATGGACAGGAACTAGCCAAAACATTCAGTACTTC.

This clonotype occurred many times. J is TRBJ2-7 and V is TRBV7-2; 9 bases map to TRBD1. This CDR3 comprises 13 residues. V trimming: 4 bases; J trimming: 3 bases; junction bases outside the gene matches: 1. The germline V gene has CDR1 SGHTA and CDR2 FQGNSA. The CDR3 sequence is CASSSDRGYEQYF. The DNA of the CDR3 is TGTGCCAGCAGCTCGGACAGGGGCTACGAGCAGTACTTC.

This clonotype showed up just a few times. V usage is TRBV7-2 and J usage is TRBJ2-1; TRBD2 is a possible D gene (6 bases). In germline, CDR1 is SGHTA, CDR2 FQGNSA. The CDR3 is 16 amino acids. Between the trimmed V and J ends, which lost 4 bases and 5 bases, there was a span of 18 bases. CDR3 sequence reads: CASSSPWRGGHNEQFF. The CDR3 DNA sequence: TGTGCCAGCAGCTCCCCGTGGAGGGGAGGCCACAATGAGCAGTTCTTC.

The J gene is TRBJ1-1, the V gene TRBV12-3 or TRBV12-4; no firm D call. V lost 7 bases, J lost 1 base, and 10 bases lay in between. The CDR3 runs to 13 residues. The CDR3 sequence: CASTFGKNTEAFF. The CDR3 nucleotides are TGTGCCAGCACCTTTGGGAAGAACACTGAAGCTTTCTTT.

There are a few counts of this clonotype. V and J are TRBV5-1 and TRBJ2-6, with D unclear. From germline, CDR1 is SGHRS and CDR2 YFSETQ. This CDR3 comprises 16 residues. Trimming took 4 bases from V and 0 from J, leaving 11 bases between them. CDR3 in DNA: TGCGCCAGCAGCATAGGAGTGGTCTCTGGGGCCAACGTCCTGACTTTC. Translating it yields CASSIGVVSGANVLTF.

The chain joins TRBV12-3 or TRBV12-4 to TRBJ2-7, with D unclear. Trimming took off 4 bases at V and 6 bases at J, with 7 bases between the two ends. The CDR3 spans 11 residues. The DNA for the CDR3 is TGTGCCAGCAGTTCGATTTTCGAGCAGTACTTC. As protein: CASSSIFEQYF.

The chain employs TRBV29-1 and TRBJ2-5, with D tentatively TRBD2 (5 bases). Germline values: CDR1 SQVTM, CDR2 ANQGSEA. CDR3 size: 12 residues. The V end was cut by 2 bases, the J end by 3 bases, with 7 bases between. CDR3 nucleotides: TGCAGCGTTGAAAAGGGAGAAGAGACCCAGTACTTC. Translating gives CSVEKGEETQYF.

The V call is TRBV7-2, the J call TRBJ2-5; 13 nucleotides line up with TRBD2. Germline V gene data show CDR1 as SGHTA and CDR2 as FQGNSA. The CDR3 sequence is 16 residues long. J lost 2 bases, V lost 3 bases, and 3 bases had no gene match. The CDR3: CASSLSLAGGQETQYF. As DNA, the CDR3 is TGTGCCAGCAGCTTGTCACTAGCGGGAGGGCAAGAGACCCAGTACTTC. The full variable domain, in which reference TRBV7-2 and TRBJ2-5 provide the parts outside the CDR3, is GAGVSQSPSNKVTEKGKDVELRCDPISGHTALYWYRQSLGQGLEFLIYFQGNSAPDKSGLPSDRFSAERTGGSVSTLTIQRTQQEDSAVYLCASSLSLAGGQETQYFGPGTRLLVL.

Only a few counts were recorded for this clonotype. The chain carries TRBV9 and TRBJ2-2, with 9 bases fitting TRBD2. CDR1 is SGDLS and CDR2 is YYNGEE in the germline V gene. The CDR3 runs 15 residues. The V gene end was trimmed by 4 bases and the J gene end by 7 bases; junction bases not matched to a gene: 8. The CDR3: CASSSRIAGDGELFF. The CDR3 DNA follows: TGTGCCAGCAGCTCAAGAATAGCGGGAGACGGGGAGCTGTTTTTT.

This clonotype was picked up a small number of times. The rearrangement links TRBV7-2 to TRBJ1-3; D ambiguous. V was shortened by 2 bases and J by 8 bases, with 4 bases between the two germline ends. Germline V CDR1 and CDR2: SGHTA, FQGNSA. The CDR3 sequence is 11 residues long. CDR3 DNA sequence: TGTGCCAGCAGCTTAAAAGACACCATATATTTT. Its translation: CASSLKDTIYF.

V usage is TRBV6-2 or TRBV6-3 and J usage is TRBJ1-2; 8 bases are shared with TRBD1. The germline gives CDR1 MNHEY, CDR2 SVGEGT. This CDR3 region has 15 residues. J lost 4 bases, V lost 5 bases, and 9 bases had no gene match. DNA for the CDR3: TGTGCCAGCAGTGCTCTACGGACAGGGCTCTATGGCTACACCTTC. Protein sequence: CASSALRTGLYGYTF.

This clonotype has just a few counts. The chain employs TRBV20-1 and TRBJ1-4; D remains ambiguous. The germline V gene has CDR1 DFQATT and CDR2 SNEGSKA (reference sequence). CDR3 length: 13 residues. V lost 5 bases to trimming and J lost 6 bases, with 13 bases between them. CDR3 in amino acids: CSASRGSDEKLFF. Here the CDR3 DNA reads TGCAGTGCTTCCCGGGGTTCGGATGAAAAACTGTTTTTT.

The gene calls are TRBV6-2 or TRBV6-3 and TRBJ1-3; possibly TRBD1 for D (5 bases). The CDR3 totals 15 residues. Deletions cut 5 bases from V and 0 bases from J, with 11 bases between. The germline V gene encodes CDR1 MNHEY and CDR2 SVGEGT. The CDR3 loop is CASSRERGSGNTIYF. CDR3 bases: TGTGCCAGCAGTCGCGAGAGGGGCTCTGGAAACACCATATATTTT.

This sequence joins TRBV6-1 and TRBJ1-5; possibly TRBD1 for D (6 bases). V was cut by 5 bases and J by 1 base, with 12 bases left in between. Germline-derived CDR1 and CDR2 are MNHNS and SASEGT. The CDR3 sequence is 15 residues long. The CDR3 DNA reads TGTGCCAGCAGTAATACAGGGTTGAGCAATCAGCCCCAGCATTTT. Translation: CASSNTGLSNQPQHF.

This clonotype appeared many times. V usage is TRBV28 and J usage is TRBJ2-2; D possibly corresponds to TRBD1 (6 bases). The CDR3 runs 14 residues. V was shortened by 7 bases and J by 6 bases, with 15 bases between the two germline ends. Per germline, CDR1 MDHEN and CDR2 SYDVKM. The CDR3 here is CASTFYRVAGELFF. CDR3 sequence (DNA): TGTGCCAGCACTTTTTACAGGGTTGCCGGGGAGCTGTTTTTT.

This clonotype was found a few times. The J gene is TRBJ2-7, the V gene TRBV12-3 or TRBV12-4, with 8 bases lining up with TRBD2. The CDR3 extends over 15 amino acids. V gave up 6 bases and J gave up 3 bases; unmatched junction bases: 10. CDR3 nucleotides: TGTGCCAGCAGCCTACGGGGCCGGGGGGGCTACGAGCAGTACTTC. As protein: CASSLRGRGGYEQYF.

This clonotype turned up a few times. The genes are TRBV2 and TRBJ1-1; perhaps TRBD1 as D (5 bases). This CDR3 spans 14 amino acids. Trimming took 6 bases from V and 1 from J, leaving 12 bases between them. Germline V gives CDR1 SNHLY, CDR2 FYNNEI. The CDR3 coding sequence is TGTGCCAGCAGGATGACAGAGGCGAACACTGAAGCTTTCTTT. Amino acid sequence: CASRMTEANTEAFF.

This sequence joins TRBV7-2 and TRBJ2-5, with TRBD2 matching 7 bases. The germline V gene encodes CDR1 SGHTA and CDR2 FQGNSA. This CDR3 is built from 17 residues. The V gene end was trimmed by 8 bases and the J gene end by 2 bases; junction bases not matched to a gene: 17. The CDR3 loop is CASGPDGLAEGQETQYF. In nucleotides, the CDR3 is TGTGCCAGCGGCCCCGACGGGCTAGCGGAGGGACAAGAGACCCAGTACTTC.

The chain has TRBV19 and TRBJ1-5; 8 bases line up with TRBD1. Germline assignment: CDR1 LNHDA and CDR2 SQIVND (reference sequence). Trimming took 4 bases from V and 2 from J; bases not matched to a gene: 4. The CDR3 extends over 15 amino acids. This CDR3 is CASSNTGGRNQPQHF. In DNA, the CDR3 is TGTGCCAGTAGTAATACAGGGGGTCGCAATCAGCCCCAGCATTTT.

V and J are TRBV9 and TRBJ2-3; D ambiguous. V gave up 4 bases and J gave up 6 bases, with 15 bases separating them. The CDR3 contains 14 residues. Germline V CDR1 and CDR2: SGDLS, YYNGEE. CDR3 DNA sequence: TGTGCCAGCAGCCCCGGACCGTCGCGGGATACGCAGTATTTT. Its translation is CASSPGPSRDTQYF.

The V call is TRBV25-1, the J call TRBJ2-5; 7 bases agree with TRBD1. In germline, CDR1 is MGHDK, CDR2 SYGVNS. With V trimmed by 6 bases and J by 5 bases, 12 bases remained unmatched. The CDR3 contains 15 residues. The CDR3 loop reads CASSRGGVPSETQYF. The CDR3 DNA reads TGTGCCAGCAGCCGAGGGGGCGTCCCCTCGGAGACCCAGTACTTC.

In its sample, this clonotype was seen a few times. This chain joins TRBV20-1 and TRBJ1-5; D perhaps matches TRBD1 (5 bases). The ends were cut back, 5 bases at V and 1 base at J, with 18 bases in the middle. CDR3 length equals 16 residues. CDR1 and CDR2 (germline): DFQATT, SNEGSKA (reference sequence). Here the CDR3 DNA reads TGCAGTGCTGTCGACAGTGACTGGGAAAGCAATCAGCCCCAGCATTTT. Its translation is CSAVDSDWESNQPQHF.

V is TRBV7-9 and J is TRBJ2-5, with D unclear. V dropped 2 bases and J dropped 0 bases, with 7 bases sitting between them. Germline V lookup: CDR1 SEHNR, CDR2 FQNEAQ (reference sequence). CDR3 length equals 14 residues. The CDR3 is CASSLSLYQETQYF. The CDR3 region has the DNA TGTGCCAGCAGCTTATCGTTGTACCAAGAGACCCAGTACTTC.

The V gene is TRBV2, the J gene TRBJ1-5, with D uncertain. Trimming shortened V by 1 base and J by 1 base, and 5 bases separated the two germline ends. Per the germline V gene, CDR1 is SNHLY and CDR2 is FYNNEI. This CDR3 spans 14 amino acids. The CDR3 sequence: CASSEEASNQPQHF. The CDR3 bases are TGTGCCAGCAGTGAAGAGGCAAGCAATCAGCCCCAGCATTTT.